A selection of T cell receptor beta chains follows, all from one sample in a study of T-cell memory formation after mild COVID-19. Each CDR3 protein gets one entry after TCRdb re-called the 5' RACE reads with MiXCR. Seen here are about 150,000 distinct CDR3 sequences, approximately 15% observed once, and the top ten hold about 14%. The specimen was PBMCs or a T cell subset sorted from them (not recorded which). The receptors here all came from an adult woman who had mild COVID-19 (a few samples of this study predate the infection). Cell type and time point are not known. The CDR3 runs from the conserved cysteine through the conserved F or W. The D gene is left open where the match is weak. A clone size is listed for some rows: how often the clone was seen (once, few, many), or a class if it is expanded.

V	D	size	J	CDR3	DNA
TRBV27	TRBD1	few	TRBJ1-2	CASSPYSRDSDLPNYGYTF	TGTGCCAGCAGTCCCTACTCGCGGGACAGTGACTTACCTAACTATGGCTACACCTTC
TRBV20-1	-	few	TRBJ2-4	CSATGQSGYKNIQYF	TGCAGTGCCACAGGACAGTCGGGGTACAAAAACATTCAGTACTTC
TRBV7-9	-	-	TRBJ2-7	CASSIPRGATYEQYF	TGTGCCAGCAGCATCCCGAGGGGGGCCACCTACGAGCAGTACTTC
TRBV25-1	-	-	TRBJ2-7	CASSDSVGRSYEQYF	TGTGCCAGCAGTGACTCCGTGGGACGGTCCTACGAGCAGTACTTC
TRBV5-5	-	-	TRBJ2-1	CASSLGDGGNEQFF	TGTGCCAGCAGCTTGGGGGACGGGGGCAATGAGCAGTTCTTC
TRBV20-1	TRBD1	-	TRBJ1-1	CSAKLRPGTGATEAFF	TGCAGTGCTAAACTGCGTCCCGGGACAGGGGCAACTGAAGCTTTCTTT
TRBV5-1	TRBD2	-	TRBJ2-3	CASSLEGLAGVEDTQYF	TGCGCCAGCAGCTTGGAGGGACTAGCGGGAGTTGAAGATACGCAGTATTTT
TRBV3-1	-	-	TRBJ2-7	CASSQVASHEQYF	TGTGCCAGCAGCCAAGTAGCGTCCCACGAGCAGTACTTC
TRBV19	-	few	TRBJ2-5	CASSSDPRAGWEETQYF	TGTGCCAGTAGTAGTGACCCGCGGGCCGGATGGGAAGAGACCCAGTACTTC
TRBV5-4	-	few	TRBJ2-7	CASSEWTKKAYEQYF	TGTGCCAGCAGCGAATGGACAAAAAAAGCCTACGAGCAGTACTTC
TRBV5-4	TRBD1	few	TRBJ2-7	CASSHTGTGFHEQYF	TGTGCCAGCAGCCACACCGGGACAGGGTTCCACGAGCAGTACTTC
TRBV2	TRBD1	many	TRBJ2-1	CAGGQGRNEQFF	TGTGCCGGGGGACAGGGGCGTAATGAGCAGTTCTTC
TRBV15	-	-	TRBJ2-5	CATSRDWGGETQYF	TGTGCCACCAGCAGAGATTGGGGTGGAGAGACCCAGTACTTC
TRBV5-1	TRBD1	-	TRBJ2-7	CASSSTGQGPYEQYF	TGCGCCAGCAGCTCCACCGGACAGGGACCTTACGAGCAGTACTTC
TRBV14	TRBD1	few	TRBJ2-1	CASSQERQGVDEQFF	TGTGCCAGCAGCCAAGAGAGACAGGGGGTCGATGAGCAGTTCTTC
TRBV24-1	TRBD1	many	TRBJ2-1	CATSVRTGFRNEQFF	TGTGCCACCAGTGTTAGGACAGGGTTCCGGAATGAGCAGTTCTTC
TRBV7-2	-	few	TRBJ2-2	CASSLVQGTGELFF	TGTGCCAGCAGCTTAGTCCAGGGCACCGGGGAGCTGTTTTTT
TRBV3-1	-	-	TRBJ2-1	CASSQGGLGAFF	TGTGCCAGCAGCCAGGGAGGACTCGGTGCGTTCTTC
TRBV7-9	-	-	TRBJ2-3	CASSHTRGGIGTDTQYF	TGTGCCAGCAGCCACACTAGAGGTGGGATTGGCACAGATACGCAGTATTTT
TRBV5-4	TRBD2	-	TRBJ2-5	CASSLASGGALETQYF	TGTGCCAGCAGCTTGGCCAGCGGGGGGGCCCTAGAGACCCAGTACTTC
TRBV5-1	TRBD2	-	TRBJ2-1	CASRLIRTSGDNEQFF	TGCGCCAGCAGACTTATAAGGACTAGCGGCGACAATGAGCAGTTCTTC
TRBV5-1	-	few	TRBJ1-1	CASSLQGPRGAFF	TGCGCCAGCAGCCTTCAAGGACCCAGGGGAGCTTTCTTT
TRBV12-3/TRBV12-4	-	few	TRBJ2-2	CASKGSLGTNTGELFF	TGTGCCAGCAAGGGGAGTCTCGGAACGAACACCGGGGAGCTGTTTTTT